The rows below give T cell receptor beta chains drawn from one sample of a study of shared clonotypes between healthy human individuals. Sequencing was performed with immunoSEQ multiplex PCR; in TCRdb, only in-frame clones are kept and a portion is missing. This table holds about 800,000 clones, 90% to 97% found once. The sequencing input was naive CD8+ T cells sorted from blood. These TCRs come from a man under 40 in good health. The CDR3 runs from the conserved cysteine through the conserved F or W. Fields, in order: J gene, V gene, clone size, CDR3 protein. Clone size is stated in some rows and not others, as once, few, many or a class when expanded.

>TRBJ1-1|TRBV29-1|-
CSVVVGMNTEAFF
>TRBJ2-7|TRBV5-6|-
CASSPGTGASPYEQYF
>TRBJ2-7|TRBV27|-
CARTVSSYEQYF
>TRBJ1-1|TRBV6-5|-
CASTIGQGNTEAFF
>TRBJ2-7|TRBV6-5|once
CASSYRGLPEQYF
>TRBJ1-2|TRBV4-3|once
CASSQDLAGGKGYTF
>TRBJ2-7|TRBV11-2|-
CASISNAGPAGLFPYEQYF
>TRBJ2-6|TRBV29-1|once
CSVIDRGDVLTF
>TRBJ2-5|TRBV11-2|-
CASSSWTSGNQETQYF
>TRBJ2-7|TRBV27|-
CASWGTSGSHEQYF
>TRBJ2-7|TRBV28|-
CASPSWGEQYF
>TRBJ2-7|TRBV4-3|-
CASSQNRDRDYEQYF
>TRBJ2-7|TRBV2|-
CASSEVGVGSYEQYF
>TRBJ2-5|TRBV27|-
CASSFSGGSETQYF
>TRBJ2-3|TRBV28|-
CATEKAGGIVTDTQYF
>TRBJ1-1|TRBV13|-
CASSFQGQGASEAFF
>TRBJ2-3|TRBV9|-
CASSAQSGESTDTQYF
>TRBJ1-3|TRBV11-2|-
CASSRGGGTGNTIYF
>TRBJ2-1|TRBV9|-
CASSPISGSSYNEQFF
>TRBJ2-3|TRBV5-4|-
CASRFTSAIWTDTQYF
>TRBJ2-5|TRBV7-2|-
CASSRTHGLAGQETQYF
>TRBJ2-7|TRBV10-3|-
CASRGLAGDEQYF
>TRBJ2-7|TRBV29-1|-
CSVVWTPTYEQYF
>TRBJ2-7|TRBV27|-
CASSLRDSSWGEQYF
>TRBJ2-7|TRBV7-2|-
CASSSPTGPVLYEQYF
>TRBJ2-7|TRBV11-2|-
CASSLFPPGQGEQYF
>TRBJ2-7|TRBV29-1|once
CSVEGDPSEQYF
>TRBJ2-6|TRBV15|-
CATSTGARVAGANVLTF
>TRBJ2-7|TRBV29-1|once
CSAFSGRSYEQYF
>TRBJ1-5|TRBV7-8|-
CASSLVPGSGGQPQHF
>TRBJ1-1|TRBV11-2|-
CASSTSDRLNTEAFF
>TRBJ2-7|TRBV11-2|-
CASSSVYEQYF
>TRBJ1-2|TRBV18|few
CASSTGFEGAEYGYTF
>TRBJ2-3|TRBV19|-
CASSPPRQGADTQYF
>TRBJ2-5|TRBV11-2|-
CASSRQPQETQYF
>TRBJ2-5|TRBV7-7|-
CASSSTFTGPETQYF
>TRBJ2-2|TRBV15|-
CATSRDRALAYDGELFF
>TRBJ1-1|TRBV4-1|-
CASSQDAANTEAFF
>TRBJ2-1|TRBV5-6|-
CASSRYNEQFF
>TRBJ1-4|TRBV29-1|-
CSVFLRRAAPETNEKLFF
>TRBJ2-1|TRBV4-1|-
CASSQEFGTSGEVPFF
>TRBJ2-3|TRBV7-6|-
CASSSGHDTQYF